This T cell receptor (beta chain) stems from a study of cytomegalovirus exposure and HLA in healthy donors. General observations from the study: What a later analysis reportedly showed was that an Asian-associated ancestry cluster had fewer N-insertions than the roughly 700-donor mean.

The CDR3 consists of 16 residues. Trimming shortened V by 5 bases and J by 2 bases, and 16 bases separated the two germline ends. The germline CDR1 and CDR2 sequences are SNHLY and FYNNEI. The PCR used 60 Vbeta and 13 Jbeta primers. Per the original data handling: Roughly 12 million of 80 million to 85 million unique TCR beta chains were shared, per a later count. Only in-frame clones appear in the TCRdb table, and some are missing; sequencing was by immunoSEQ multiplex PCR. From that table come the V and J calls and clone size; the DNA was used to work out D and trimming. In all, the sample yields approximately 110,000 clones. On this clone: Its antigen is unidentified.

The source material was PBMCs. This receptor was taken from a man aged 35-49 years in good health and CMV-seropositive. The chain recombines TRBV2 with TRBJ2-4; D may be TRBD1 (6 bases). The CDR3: CASSSQLQGPKNIQYF. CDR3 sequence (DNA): TGTGCCAGCAGTTCCCAGTTACAGGGACCCAAAAACATTCAGTACTTC.